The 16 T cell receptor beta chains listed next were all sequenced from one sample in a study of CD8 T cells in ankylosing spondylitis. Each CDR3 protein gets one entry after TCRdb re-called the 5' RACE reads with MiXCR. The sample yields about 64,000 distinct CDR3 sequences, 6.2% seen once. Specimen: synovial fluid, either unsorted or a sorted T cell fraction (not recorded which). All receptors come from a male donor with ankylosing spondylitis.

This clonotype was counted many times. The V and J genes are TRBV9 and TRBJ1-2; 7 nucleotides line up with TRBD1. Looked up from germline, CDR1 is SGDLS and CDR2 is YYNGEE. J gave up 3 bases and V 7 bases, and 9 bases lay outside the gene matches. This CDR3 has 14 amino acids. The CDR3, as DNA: TGTGCCAGCGGGACAGAGACTATTTACTATGGCTACACCTTC. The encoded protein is CASGTETIYYGYTF.

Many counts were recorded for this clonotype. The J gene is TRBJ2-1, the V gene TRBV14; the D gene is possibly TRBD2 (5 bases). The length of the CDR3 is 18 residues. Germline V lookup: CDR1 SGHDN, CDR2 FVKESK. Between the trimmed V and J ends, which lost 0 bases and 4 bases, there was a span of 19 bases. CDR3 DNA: TGTGCCAGCAGCCAAGATTGGAGTCGGGCGGGTGCATACAATGAGCAGTTCTTC. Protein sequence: CASSQDWSRAGAYNEQFF.

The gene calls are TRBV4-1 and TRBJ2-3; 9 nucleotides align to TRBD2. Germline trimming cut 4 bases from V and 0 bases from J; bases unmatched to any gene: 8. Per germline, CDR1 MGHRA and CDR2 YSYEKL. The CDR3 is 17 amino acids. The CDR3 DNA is TGCGCCAGCAGCCGCACTAGCGGGTCCCCTAGCACAGATACGCAGTATTTT. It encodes CASSRTSGSPSTDTQYF.

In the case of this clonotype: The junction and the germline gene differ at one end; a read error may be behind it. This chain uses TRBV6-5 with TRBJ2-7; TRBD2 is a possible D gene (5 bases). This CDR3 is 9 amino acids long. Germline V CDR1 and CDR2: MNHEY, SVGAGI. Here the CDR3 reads CASSGRFDF. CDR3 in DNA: TGTGCCAGCAGTGGGAGATTCGACTTC.

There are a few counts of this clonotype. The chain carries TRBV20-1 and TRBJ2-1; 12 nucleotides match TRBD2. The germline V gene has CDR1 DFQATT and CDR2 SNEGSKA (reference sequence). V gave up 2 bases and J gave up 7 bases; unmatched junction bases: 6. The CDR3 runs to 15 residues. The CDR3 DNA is TGCAGTGCTAGACGAACTAGCGGGGGGTTAAATGAGCAGTTCTTC. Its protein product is CSARRTSGGLNEQFF.

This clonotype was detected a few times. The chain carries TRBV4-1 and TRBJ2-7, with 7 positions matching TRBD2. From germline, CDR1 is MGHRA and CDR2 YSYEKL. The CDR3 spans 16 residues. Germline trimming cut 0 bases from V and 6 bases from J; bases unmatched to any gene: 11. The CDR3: CASSQDRVAGVLEQYF. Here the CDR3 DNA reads TGCGCCAGCAGCCAAGATCGGGTCGCGGGAGTCCTCGAGCAGTACTTC.

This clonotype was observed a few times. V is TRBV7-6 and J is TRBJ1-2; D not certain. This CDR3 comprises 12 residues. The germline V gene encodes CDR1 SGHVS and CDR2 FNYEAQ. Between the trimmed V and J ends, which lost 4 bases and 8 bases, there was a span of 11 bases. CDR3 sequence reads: CASSSGYGGYTF. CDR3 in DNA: TGTGCCAGCAGCTCAGGCTATGGAGGCTACACCTTC.

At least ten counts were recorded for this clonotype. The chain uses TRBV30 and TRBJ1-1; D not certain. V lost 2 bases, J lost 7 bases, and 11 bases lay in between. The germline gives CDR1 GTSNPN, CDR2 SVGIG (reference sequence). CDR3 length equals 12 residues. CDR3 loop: CAWSPSRDEAFF. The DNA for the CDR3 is TGTGCCTGGAGTCCTAGCCGTGATGAAGCTTTCTTT.

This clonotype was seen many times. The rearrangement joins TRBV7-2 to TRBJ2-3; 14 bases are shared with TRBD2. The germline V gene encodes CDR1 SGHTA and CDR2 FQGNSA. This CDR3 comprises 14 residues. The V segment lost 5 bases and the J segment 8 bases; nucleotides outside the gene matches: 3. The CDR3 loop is CASSPTSGRVTQYF. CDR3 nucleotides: TGTGCCAGCAGCCCGACTAGCGGGAGGGTTACGCAGTATTTT.

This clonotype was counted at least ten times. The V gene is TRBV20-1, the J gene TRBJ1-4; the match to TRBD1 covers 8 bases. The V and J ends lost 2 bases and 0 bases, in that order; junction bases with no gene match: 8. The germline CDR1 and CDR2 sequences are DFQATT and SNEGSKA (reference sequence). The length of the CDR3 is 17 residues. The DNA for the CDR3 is TGCAGTGCTAGACCAGCCAGACAGGGGTCAACTAATGAAAAACTGTTTTTT. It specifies CSARPARQGSTNEKLFF.

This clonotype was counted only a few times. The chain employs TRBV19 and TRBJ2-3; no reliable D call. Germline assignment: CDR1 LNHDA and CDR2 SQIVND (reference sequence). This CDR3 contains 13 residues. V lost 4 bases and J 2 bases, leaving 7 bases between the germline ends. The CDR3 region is CASSSRNTDTQYF. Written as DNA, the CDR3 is TGTGCCAGTAGTAGCAGAAACACAGATACGCAGTATTTT.

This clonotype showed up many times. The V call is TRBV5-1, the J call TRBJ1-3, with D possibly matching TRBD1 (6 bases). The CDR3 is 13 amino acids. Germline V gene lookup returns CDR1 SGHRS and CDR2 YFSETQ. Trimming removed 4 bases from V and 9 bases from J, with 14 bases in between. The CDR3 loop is CASSVDSGGTIYF. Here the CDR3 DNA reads TGCGCCAGCAGCGTGGACAGCGGAGGCACCATATATTTT.

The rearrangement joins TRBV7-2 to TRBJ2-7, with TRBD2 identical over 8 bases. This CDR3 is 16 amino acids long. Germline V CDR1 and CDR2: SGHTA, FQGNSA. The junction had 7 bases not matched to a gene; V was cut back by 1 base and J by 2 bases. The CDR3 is CASSLVPASGPYEQYF. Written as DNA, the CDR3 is TGTGCCAGCAGCTTAGTCCCGGCTAGCGGGCCCTACGAGCAGTACTTC.

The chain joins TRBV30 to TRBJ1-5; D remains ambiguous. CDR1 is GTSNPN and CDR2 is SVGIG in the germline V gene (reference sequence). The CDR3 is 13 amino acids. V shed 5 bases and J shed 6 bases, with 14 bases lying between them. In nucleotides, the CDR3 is TGTGCCTGGGCGCAGGCCCGAAGTCAGCCCCAGCATTTT. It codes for CAWAQARSQPQHF.

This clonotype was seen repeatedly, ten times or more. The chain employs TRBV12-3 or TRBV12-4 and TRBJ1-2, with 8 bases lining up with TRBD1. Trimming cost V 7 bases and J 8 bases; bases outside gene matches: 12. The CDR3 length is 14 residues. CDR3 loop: CASTPTGDWVGYTF. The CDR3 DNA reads TGTGCCAGCACCCCGACAGGGGACTGGGTGGGCTACACCTTC.

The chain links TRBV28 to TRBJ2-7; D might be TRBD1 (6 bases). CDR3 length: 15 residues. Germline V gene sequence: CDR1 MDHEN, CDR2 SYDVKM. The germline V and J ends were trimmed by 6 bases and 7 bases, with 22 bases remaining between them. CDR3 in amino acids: CASSISMTGAWEQYF. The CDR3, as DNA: TGTGCCAGCAGCATATCTATGACAGGTGCGTGGGAGCAGTACTTC.